This T cell receptor (beta chain) came from a study of shared T cell receptors in the human thymus (dated by TCRdb to the early 2020s). Background on the whole study: The study examined how self-reactive, shared T-cell receptor alpha chains are generated in the human thymus.

About this clone itself: Its antigen is currently not known. No much larger clone exists at a distance of one base, and base qualities are not known.

From a lookup of the germline V gene, CDR1 and CDR2 are LGHNA and YNFKEQ. V is reduced by 1 base and J by 5 bases, leaving a spacing of 21 bases between them. From the cysteine up to the phenylalanine, the CDR3 has a length of 17 residues. The only DNA kept is the CDR3, 51 bases in frame from the first base. The receptor library was made with the immunoSEQ multiplex PCR assay. TCRdb carries this immuneACCESS record with in-frame sequences only. Its versions omit some clonotypes, under half of them owing to an unresolved V gene in the studies checked, with the rest unexplained. The sample data list hundreds of thousands of clones, and more than 75% of these were observed just once. Together, the top ten hold over 0.008% of the sample. A further study also used this sample, focusing on human thymus T cells. As the second study states: The donors were immunologically healthy infants in Finland who had open corrective cardiac surgery for congenital heart defects. Thymus tissue was collected as surgical resects that were removed during corrective cardiac surgery. Both the thymic and the peripheral blood repertoires appeared to show biased V and J gene segment usage. The related research found that thymic TCR repertoires overlapped highly between unrelated individuals. The study characterized TCR alpha and beta repertoires from under ten infant thymus samples and four related peripheral blood samples. The infant donors were about 7 to 250 days old, and the cohort included five to seven males and two females. Thymocytes were released mechanically from tissue and stored at -70 °C as pellets of roughly 9-31 million cells. Genomic DNA was extracted from frozen cell pellets with a QIAsymphony instrument. The immunoSEQ multiplex PCR assay was used to amplify the TCRB and TCRAD loci from a standardized quantity of quality-controlled genomic DNA. The amplicons spanned the V(D)J region and were long enough to cover the CDR3 and allow V and J genes to be identified. The commercial immunoSEQ service was used to sequence amplicons on an Illumina platform. Primer bias and sequencing errors were corrected as previously described, and TCRAD and TCRB definitions were based on the IMGT database. Repertoires were analysed with immunoSEQ Analyzer 3.0 and VDJTools, covering basic statistics, V/J segment usage, diversity estimates, rarefaction and pairwise overlap. Chao1, ChaoE, Efron-Thisted, Shannon and inverse Simpson indices were used to estimate diversity, which was also estimated on datasets down-sampled to the smallest sample. Repertoire overlap was determined by strict matching of CDR3 nucleotide sequence, V gene and J gene, and Jaccard-based multidimensional scaling clustering was applied. On average, about 800,000 unique TCRB clonotypes were obtained from thymus samples, compared with 70,000 to 100,000 from blood samples.

Sequenced sample: thymocytes. The chain couples TRBV4-2 to TRBJ2-7, with the D gene not clear enough to name. This sequence was found in a boy younger than two with a congenital heart defect. Donor details come from another sample of the same person, matched by shared clones. The CDR3 region reads CASSQVRPNYACHEQYF. The bases read TGTGCCAGCAGCCAAGTTCGCCCAAACTACGCTTGTCACGAGCAGTACTTC.